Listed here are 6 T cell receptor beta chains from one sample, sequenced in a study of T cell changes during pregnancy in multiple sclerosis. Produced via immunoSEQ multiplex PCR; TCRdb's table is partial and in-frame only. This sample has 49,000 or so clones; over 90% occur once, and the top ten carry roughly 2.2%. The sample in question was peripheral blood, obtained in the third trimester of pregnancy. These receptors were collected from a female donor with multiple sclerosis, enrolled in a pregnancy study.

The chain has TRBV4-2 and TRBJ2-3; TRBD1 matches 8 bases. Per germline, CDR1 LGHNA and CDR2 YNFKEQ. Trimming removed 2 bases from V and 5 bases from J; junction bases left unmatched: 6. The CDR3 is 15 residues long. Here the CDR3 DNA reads TGTGCCAGCAGCCAACGGACAGGGTTAGAAGATACGCAGTATTTT. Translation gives CASSQRTGLEDTQYF.

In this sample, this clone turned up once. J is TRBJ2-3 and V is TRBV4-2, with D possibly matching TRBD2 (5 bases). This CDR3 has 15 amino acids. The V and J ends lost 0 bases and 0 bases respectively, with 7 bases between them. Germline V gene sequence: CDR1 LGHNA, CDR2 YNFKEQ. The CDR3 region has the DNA TGTGCCAGCAGCCAAGATGGCGGGAGCACAGATACGCAGTATTTT. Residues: CASSQDGGSTDTQYF.

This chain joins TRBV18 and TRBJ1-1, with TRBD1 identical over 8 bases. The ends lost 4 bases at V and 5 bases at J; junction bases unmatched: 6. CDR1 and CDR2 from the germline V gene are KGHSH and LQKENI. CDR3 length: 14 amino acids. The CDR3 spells CASSLGQGGTEAFF. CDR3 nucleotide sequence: TGTGCCAGCTCACTCGGACAGGGTGGGACTGAAGCTTTCTTT.

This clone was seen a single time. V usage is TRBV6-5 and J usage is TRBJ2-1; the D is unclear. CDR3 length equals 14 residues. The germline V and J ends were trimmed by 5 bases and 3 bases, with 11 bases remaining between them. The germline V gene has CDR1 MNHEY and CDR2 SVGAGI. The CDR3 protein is CASSPSEDYNEQFF. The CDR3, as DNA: TGTGCCAGCAGTCCCAGCGAGGACTACAATGAGCAGTTCTTC.

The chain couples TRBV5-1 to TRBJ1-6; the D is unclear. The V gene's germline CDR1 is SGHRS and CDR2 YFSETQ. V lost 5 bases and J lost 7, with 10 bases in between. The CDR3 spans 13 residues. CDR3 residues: CASSAAENSPLHF. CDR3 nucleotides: TGCGCCAGCAGTGCCGCAGAAAATTCACCCCTCCACTTT.

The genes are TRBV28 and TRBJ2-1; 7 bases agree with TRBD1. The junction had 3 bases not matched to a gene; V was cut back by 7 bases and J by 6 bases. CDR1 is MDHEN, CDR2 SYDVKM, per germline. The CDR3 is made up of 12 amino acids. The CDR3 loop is CASKGQRNEQFF. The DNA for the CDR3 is TGTGCCAGCAAGGGACAGCGCAATGAGCAGTTCTTC.